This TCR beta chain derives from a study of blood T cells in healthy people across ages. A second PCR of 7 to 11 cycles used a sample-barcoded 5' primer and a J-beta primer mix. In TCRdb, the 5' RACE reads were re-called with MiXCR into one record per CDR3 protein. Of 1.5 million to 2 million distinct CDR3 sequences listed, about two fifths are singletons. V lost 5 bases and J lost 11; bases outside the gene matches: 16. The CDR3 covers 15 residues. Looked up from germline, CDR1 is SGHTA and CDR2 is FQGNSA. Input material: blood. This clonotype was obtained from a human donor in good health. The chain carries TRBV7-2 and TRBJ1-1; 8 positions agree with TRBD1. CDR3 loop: CASSPINLTGDKAFF. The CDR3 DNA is TGTGCCAGCAGCCCCATAAACCTGACAGGGGATAAGGCTTTCTTT.